Below, 23 T cell receptor beta chains from the same sample are listed, as sequenced in a study of cytomegalovirus exposure and HLA in healthy donors (dated by TCRdb to 2016 to 2017). The library was made by the immunoSEQ multiplex PCR assay. For the multiplex PCR, a mixture combining 60 forward primers for TCR Vbeta segments and 13 reverse primers for TCR Jbeta segments was used. This is the immuneACCESS table as TCRdb keeps it, with only in-frame sequences that have V and J called. A part of the clones is gone; compared with another copy, unresolved V genes explain less than half, and the rest is unexplained. The sample table gives approximately 46,000 clones. The top ten constitute about 8% of the sample. Sequencing was performed on PBMCs. These receptors all come from a male donor in good health and CMV-seronegative.

The chain couples TRBV15 to TRBJ2-3, with 8 positions matching TRBD2. V gave up 0 bases and J gave up 4 bases; unmatched junction bases: 9. Germline V lookup: CDR1 LNHNV, CDR2 YYDKDF (reference sequence). CDR3 length equals 17 residues. This chain's CDR3 is CATSRDLSAGGPDTQYF. The CDR3 DNA reads as TGTGCCACCAGCAGAGATTTATCGGCGGGAGGACCAGATACGCAGTATTTT.

The V and J genes are TRBV18 and TRBJ2-1, with 9 bases lining up with TRBD1. The CDR3 has 14 residues. Trimming at V came to 3 bases and at J to 6 bases, leaving 3 bases not matched to a gene. Germline V gene data show CDR1 as KGHSH and CDR2 as LQKENI. The CDR3 coding sequence is TGTGCCAGCTCACCCGGGACAGGGCTCAATGAGCAGTTCTTC. Its translation: CASSPGTGLNEQFF.

V is TRBV30 and J is TRBJ2-1, with TRBD2 identical over 11 bases. The CDR3 runs to 15 residues. CDR1 and CDR2 from the germline V gene are GTSNPN and SVGIG (reference sequence). The junction had 5 bases not matched to a gene; V was cut back by 0 bases and J by 7 bases. The CDR3 is CAWSVGASGRNEQFF. The CDR3 nucleotides are TGTGCCTGGAGTGTAGGGGCTAGCGGGAGGAATGAGCAGTTCTTC.

This sequence joins TRBV5-4 and TRBJ1-5; the D is unclear. Looked up from germline, CDR1 is SGHNT and CDR2 is YYREEE (reference sequence). The CDR3 is 16 residues long. Deletions cut 4 bases from V and 2 bases from J, with 16 bases between. In nucleotides, the CDR3 is TGTGCCAGCAGCCCCGGAGGCGCAGAAGGCAATCAGCCCCAGCATTTT. Protein: CASSPGGAEGNQPQHF.

This chain connects TRBV14 to TRBJ2-7; TRBD1 agrees at 8 bases. The germline V gene encodes CDR1 SGHDN and CDR2 FVKESK. The CDR3 totals 14 residues. V was clipped by 2 bases and J by 5 bases; unmatched bases: 5. In DNA form, the CDR3 reads TGTGCCAGCAGCCAAATCCAGGGGGCAAACGAGCAGTACTTC. Translating it yields CASSQIQGANEQYF.

The V gene is TRBV2, the J gene TRBJ1-2; 11 bases agree with TRBD1. CDR3 length: 15 residues. CDR1 and CDR2 from the germline V gene are SNHLY and FYNNEI. The V segment lost 4 bases and the J segment 8 bases; nucleotides outside the gene matches: 9. DNA of the CDR3: TGTGCCAGCAGTGTTGGTCTCGGACAGGGGGCCGGCTACACCTTC. This gives the protein CASSVGLGQGAGYTF.

The chain's CDR3 is CASSSRGLAGEQPSYNEQFF. CDR3 sequence (DNA): TGCGCCAGCAGCTCCAGGGGACTAGCGGGAGAGCAACCCTCCTACAATGAGCAGTTCTTC. The chain recombines TRBV5-1 with TRBJ2-1, with 14 bases identical to TRBD2. The CDR3 spans 20 residues. V was clipped by 3 bases and J by 0 bases; unmatched bases: 11. CDR1 is SGHRS and CDR2 is YFSETQ in the germline V gene.

This chain connects TRBV19 to TRBJ2-1; 12 positions match TRBD2. With 0 bases clipped from V and 9 bases from J, the junction kept 3 bases outside the gene matches. CDR3 length: 15 residues. In germline, CDR1 is LNHDA, CDR2 SQIVND (reference sequence). CDR3 nucleotides: TGTGCCAGTAGTATAGAGACTAGCGGGAGTAGTGAGCAGTTCTTC. Protein: CASSIETSGSSEQFF.

V is TRBV5-1 and J is TRBJ2-5; tentatively, D is TRBD2 (5 bases). V shed 3 bases and J shed 3 bases, with 6 bases lying between them. Germline V gene sequence: CDR1 SGHRS, CDR2 YFSETQ. CDR3 length: 12 amino acids. CDR3 region: CASSSREETQYF. CDR3 in DNA: TGCGCCAGCAGCTCGAGGGAAGAGACCCAGTACTTC.

The chain recombines TRBV18 with TRBJ1-6; D remains ambiguous. The CDR3 has 16 residues. Germline loops: CDR1 KGHSH, CDR2 LQKENI. Between the trimmed V and J ends, which lost 3 bases and 8 bases, there was a span of 17 bases. The CDR3 here is CASSPLGVGRDSPLHF. The CDR3 bases are TGTGCCAGCTCACCCCTCGGGGTTGGTCGAGATTCACCCCTCCACTTT.

This rearrangement joins TRBV11-2 to TRBJ2-7; D unresolved. CDR3 size: 12 residues. From germline, CDR1 is SGHAT and CDR2 FQNNGV. Trimming pared 1 base from V and 3 bases from J, leaving 4 bases between. Here the CDR3 reads CASSLARYEQYF. The CDR3 nucleotides read TGTGCCAGCAGCTTAGCTCGCTACGAGCAGTACTTC.

The J gene is TRBJ1-2, the V gene TRBV5-1; tentatively, D is TRBD1 (6 bases). V was pared by 0 bases and J by 2 bases, with 8 bases between. The CDR3 sequence is 14 residues long. Germline CDR1 is SGHRS and CDR2 is YFSETQ. CDR3 in DNA: TGCGCCAGCAGCTTGGATGGGACAAACTATGGCTACACCTTC. This codes for CASSLDGTNYGYTF.

About this clone itself: Germline and junction disagree at one end, which may indicate a read error. Other nucleotide sequences from this sample produce the same CDR3. The J gene is TRBJ2-7, the V gene TRBV6-1, with 11 bases that match TRBD2. The CDR3 has 15 amino acids. The V gene's germline CDR1 is MNHNS and CDR2 SASEGT. CDR3 residues: CASSPGLAGSYEQYF. CDR3 nucleotides: TGCGCCAGCAGTCCAGGACTAGCGGGCTCCTACGAGCAGTACTTC.

The V gene is TRBV18, the J gene TRBJ2-5; tentative D call: TRBD1 (6 bases). Per germline, CDR1 KGHSH and CDR2 LQKENI. With 3 bases removed from V and 3 bases from J, the gap between germline ends came to 8 bases. The CDR3 has 13 residues. The CDR3 loop reads CASSPGQKETQYF. CDR3 nucleotides: TGTGCCAGCTCACCCGGACAGAAAGAGACCCAGTACTTC.

The chain recombines TRBV25-1 with TRBJ2-7; a weak D match, TRBD1 (5 bases). Germline CDR1 reads MGHDK; CDR2 reads SYGVNS. V gave up 1 base and J gave up 2 bases, with 12 bases separating them. CDR3 length equals 15 residues. In DNA, the CDR3 is TGTGCCAGCAGTGAATGGTCAGGGAATACCTACGAGCAGTACTTC. Translation gives CASSEWSGNTYEQYF.

Comment on this clone: One end of the junction does not line up with germline, which may come from a read error. This specimen includes other DNA sequences encoding the same CDR3. This chain connects TRBV14 to TRBJ1-1; the match to TRBD1 covers 7 bases. Germline assignment: CDR1 SGHDN and CDR2 FVKESK. This CDR3 is 15 amino acids long. The CDR3 sequence is CASSRTGQTNTEAFF. As DNA, the CDR3 is TGTGCCAGCAGCCGGACGGGACAGACTAACACTGAGGCTTTCTTT.

This sequence joins TRBV7-2 and TRBJ2-2; 9 positions agree with TRBD1. V lost 2 bases and J lost 7; bases outside the gene matches: 5. Germline CDR1 SGHTA, CDR2 FQGNSA. CDR3 length: 15 amino acids. This CDR3 reads CASSLRQGGVGELFF. CDR3 bases: TGTGCCAGCAGCTTACGACAGGGGGGAGTCGGGGAGCTGTTTTTT. Full variable domain (outside the CDR3, taken from reference TRBV7-2 and TRBJ2-2): GAGVSQSPSNKVTEKGKDVELRCDPISGHTALYWYRQSLGQGLEFLIYFQGNSAPDKSGLPSDRFSAERTGGSVSTLTIQRTQQEDSAVYLCASSLRQGGVGELFFGEGSRLTVL.

The CDR3 bases are TGTGCCAGCAGCTTAGGGGACAGGGTATCAGATACGCAGTATTTT. This sequence encodes CASSLGDRVSDTQYF. The V and J genes are TRBV7-9 and TRBJ2-3, with 9 bases aligning to TRBD1. This CDR3 comprises 15 residues. J gave up 4 bases and V 1 base, and 3 bases lay outside the gene matches. CDR1 and CDR2 (germline): SEHNR, FQNEAQ (reference sequence).

The J gene is TRBJ2-7, the V gene TRBV27, with TRBD2 as a possible D gene (6 bases). Trimming removed 5 bases from V and 1 base from J, with 12 bases in between. Germline V gene sequence: CDR1 MNHEY, CDR2 SMNVEV (reference sequence). This CDR3 is 14 amino acids long. The CDR3 DNA reads as TGTGCCAGCAGTGGGGGACTTTATTCCTACGAGCAGTACTTC. Its protein is CASSGGLYSYEQYF.

This chain connects TRBV5-5 to TRBJ1-1, with 10 bases identical to TRBD1. V trimming: 0 bases; J trimming: 4 bases; junction bases outside the gene matches: 3. CDR1 and CDR2 from the germline V gene are SGHKS and YYEKEE (reference sequence). This CDR3 region has 15 residues. The DNA of the CDR3 is TGTGCCAGCAGCTTGGAGACAGGGGGCCTCACTGAAGCTTTCTTT. Its translation: CASSLETGGLTEAFF.

The rearrangement joins TRBV19 to TRBJ2-1; D is ambiguous. There are 14 residues in the CDR3. Germline V lookup: CDR1 LNHDA, CDR2 SQIVND (reference sequence). With 7 bases removed from V and 6 bases from J, the gap between germline ends came to 16 bases. The CDR3 loop is CASMISLDRNEQFF. CDR3 sequence (DNA): TGTGCCAGTATGATCTCATTAGATCGCAATGAGCAGTTCTTC. Drawing the rest from reference TRBV19 and TRBJ2-1, the complete variable domain is DGGITQSPKYLFRKEGQNVTLSCEQNLNHDAMYWYRQDPGQGLRLIYYSQIVNDFQKGDIAEGYSVSREKKESFPLTVTSAQKNPTAFYLCASMISLDRNEQFFGPGTRLTVL.

V is TRBV2 and J is TRBJ2-7, with TRBD2 as a possible D gene (6 bases). V was clipped by 7 bases and J by 5 bases, with 12 bases between them. CDR3 length equals 12 residues. The germline gives CDR1 SNHLY, CDR2 FYNNEI. CDR3 protein: CASKGRGNEQYF. The CDR3 bases are TGTGCCAGCAAGGGGCGGGGTAACGAGCAGTACTTC.

Comment on this clone: An end of the junction differs from the germline gene, which may be a read error. The chain carries TRBV6-1 and TRBJ2-7; D perhaps matches TRBD1 (6 bases). The length of the CDR3 is 14 residues. Germline CDR1 MNHNS, CDR2 SASEGT. CDR3: CASRGQGMGPGPDF. CDR3 sequence (DNA): TGTGCCAGCAGGGGTCAGGGGATGGGGCCGGGTCCAGACTTC.